The 8 T cell receptor beta chains below were found in one sample sequenced in a study of T cell repertoires in aging, cancer and after chemotherapy. Peripheral blood genomic DNA, not sorted cells or RNA, was the template. A mixed TRB-A/B primer pool amplified rearranged TRB by multiplex touch-down PCR. Using its own MiXCR run on the multiplex PCR reads, TCRdb lists one record per CDR3 protein. The table records several thousand distinct CDR3 sequences, over 30% of them present only once. Sequencing used blood. Receptors originate from a human donor with a blood cancer.

This clonotype has only one observation. This chain joins TRBV19 and TRBJ2-1; D could derive from TRBD1 or TRBD2 (5 bases each). The DNA matches TRBJ2-5 better at its end, which makes the J call doubtful. The germline V gene has CDR1 LNHDA and CDR2 SQIVND (reference sequence). This CDR3 has 15 residues. This CDR3 reads CASSIGGASGSAQYF. CDR3 DNA: TGTGCCAGTAGTATAGGTGGGGCGAGCGGCTCGGCCCAGTACTTC.

The chain has TRBV19 and TRBJ2-1; TRBD2 is a possible D gene (5 bases). Germline lookup yields CDR1 LNHDA and CDR2 SQIVND (reference sequence). This CDR3 region has 15 residues. The V end lost 3 bases, the J end lost 5 bases, and 14 bases lay between the germline ends. Here the CDR3 reads CASSIKRALNNEQFF. CDR3 in DNA: TGTGCCAGTAGTATTAAGAGGGCCCTGAACAATGAGCAGTTCTTC.

This clonotype was found a few times. The gene calls are TRBV7-6 and TRBJ2-3; TRBD1 matches 11 bases. V lost 0 bases to trimming and J lost 2 bases; unmatched junction nucleotides: 4. Germline loops: CDR1 SGHVS, CDR2 FNYEAQ. The CDR3 is 17 residues long. The CDR3 DNA follows: TGTGCCAGCAGCTTAGCGGACAGGGGGCCTGACACAGATACGCAGTATTTT. Translating gives CASSLADRGPDTDTQYF.

This chain joins TRBV5-5 and TRBJ1-3; D is uncertain. The germline V and J ends were trimmed by 2 bases and 1 base, with 13 bases remaining between them. CDR1 and CDR2 (germline): SGHKS, YYEKEE (reference sequence). This CDR3 contains 16 residues. The CDR3 region has the DNA TGTGCCAGCAGCTTAGCGGTTGGAGGGTCTGGAAACACCATATATTTT. As protein: CASSLAVGGSGNTIYF.

The chain has TRBV6-6 and TRBJ1-3; 9 nucleotides line up with TRBD1. J was trimmed by 4 bases and V by 4 bases; bases with no gene match: 8. Per the germline V gene, CDR1 is MNHNY and CDR2 is SVGAGI (reference sequence). The CDR3 is 16 residues long. The CDR3 region has the DNA TGTGCCAGCAGTTTGGCTCCGGGACAGGGCGGAAACACCATATATTTT. This encodes CASSLAPGQGGNTIYF.

The V call is TRBV6-5, the J call TRBJ1-4; no clear D. The CDR3 is 13 residues long. Germline V gene data show CDR1 as MNHEY and CDR2 as SVGAGI. V was shortened by 2 bases and J by 8 bases, with 9 bases between the two germline ends. CDR3 in DNA: TGTGCCAGCAGTTACCGGGGAGGGGAAAAACTGTTTTTT. It encodes CASSYRGGEKLFF.

The table lists this clonotype with a few counts. V and J are TRBV29-1 and TRBJ2-7; 8 positions agree with TRBD2. Germline CDR1 SQVTM, CDR2 ANQGSEA. The CDR3 has 14 residues. V shed 0 bases, J shed 7 bases, and the junction held 8 bases outside the gene matches. The DNA for the CDR3 is TGCAGCGTTGAAGATCTTGGGACTAGAGGTGAGCAGTACTTC. Residues: CSVEDLGTRGEQYF.

This clonotype is labeled medium-sized (0.01 to 0.1%). The rearrangement uses TRBV6-1 and TRBJ2-3; D is undetermined. The CDR3 has 16 residues. Looked up from germline, CDR1 is MNHNS and CDR2 is SASEGT. V lost 1 base, J lost 2 bases, and 13 bases lay in between. The CDR3 bases are TGTGCCAGCAGTGAAGTTGGTCGTCCAAACACAGATACGCAGTATTTT. It encodes CASSEVGRPNTDTQYF.